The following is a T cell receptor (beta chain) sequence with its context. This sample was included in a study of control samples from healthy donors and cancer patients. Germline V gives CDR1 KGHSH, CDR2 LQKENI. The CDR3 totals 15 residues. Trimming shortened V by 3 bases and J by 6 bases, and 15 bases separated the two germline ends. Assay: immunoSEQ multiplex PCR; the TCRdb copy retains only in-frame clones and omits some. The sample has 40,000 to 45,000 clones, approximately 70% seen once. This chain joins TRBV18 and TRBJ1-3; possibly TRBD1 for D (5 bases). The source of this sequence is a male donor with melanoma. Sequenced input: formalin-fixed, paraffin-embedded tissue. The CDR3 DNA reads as TGTGCCAGCTCACCGGGACGTACCGACCTAAACACCATATATTTT. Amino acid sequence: CASSPGRTDLNTIYF.